Described below is a single TCR beta chain sequence and its context. Antigen specificity is unknown. Germline CDR1 is DFQATT and CDR2 is SNEGSKA (reference sequence). The CDR3 contains 14 residues. TCRdb reprocessed the 5' RACE reads; each CDR3 protein has one entry and no DNA is given. Recorded for this sample: roughly 180,000 distinct CDR3 sequences. The sample belongs to a study of T cells expressing NK-cell markers. Study background: The TCR beta repertoires originated in sorted CD3+CD56+NKG2C+, CD3+CD56+NKG2C- and CD3+CD56-NKG2C+ T cells. HCMV serostatus: seven of eight sequenced donors positive, one negative.

Overall study findings and caveats: Dominant NKG2C+ clonotypes were found to form about 1.0-7.5% of CD8+ T cells in over five donors. These same clonotypes (in four donors) also led the CD3+CD56-NKG2C+ fraction.

The chain uses TRBV20-1 and TRBJ2-3. Input material: blood T cells: a sorted CD56 or NKG2C T cell subset, CD4+ or CD8+ T cells, or bulk PBMC T cells (not recorded which). The TCR was taken from a woman between 18 and 70 years old in good health. CDR3 loop: CSARDVRAQDTQYF.